This is a list of T cell receptor beta chains from one sample in a study of blood T cells in healthy people across ages. TCRdb reprocessed the 5' RACE reads via MiXCR and lists one record per CDR3 protein. The repertoire includes hundreds of thousands of distinct CDR3 sequences, 58% of them detected once, and more than 35% sits in the top ten. The specimen sequenced was blood. The receptors originated from a man aged 55 to 70 in good health. The CDR3 runs from the conserved cysteine through the conserved F or W. D genes are given only for firm matches. The size of a clone is reported for some rows only, either as once, few or many, or as a class for expanded clones.

cdr3_length	v_call	d_call	clone_size	j_call	cdr3_nt	cdr3_aa
16	TRBV5-1	TRBD1	few	TRBJ1-4	TGCGCCAGCAGCGTCCCCACAGGGGCAACTAATGAAAAACTGTTTTTT	CASSVPTGATNEKLFF
15	TRBV11-2	-	-	TRBJ1-1	TGTGCCAGCAGCTTGGGGGGGCGGATCGACACTGAAGCTTTCTTT	CASSLGGRIDTEAFF
16	TRBV5-1	-	-	TRBJ2-1	TGCGCCAGCAGCTTGGACGCGGCGGGGTCCTACAATGAGCAGTTCTTC	CASSLDAAGSYNEQFF
13	TRBV9	-	-	TRBJ1-1	TGTGCCAGCAGCCCAGGGACGGTCACTGAAGCTTTCTTT	CASSPGTVTEAFF
13	TRBV6-1	-	few	TRBJ2-7	TGTGCCAGCAGTGCGAGGGCCACCTACGAGCAGTACTTC	CASSARATYEQYF
14	TRBV2	TRBD1	-	TRBJ2-7	TGTGCCAGCAGGGCCGGGACAGGGTACTACGAGCAGTACTTC	CASRAGTGYYEQYF
12	TRBV4-2	-	-	TRBJ1-4	TGTGCCAGCAGCCAAGATTTGGAAAAACTGTTTTTT	CASSQDLEKLFF
15	TRBV9	TRBD2	-	TRBJ2-1	TGTGCCAGCAGCGCGTCCGGGACTAGCGGTAATGAGCAGTTCTTC	CASSASGTSGNEQFF
15	TRBV5-1	-	-	TRBJ2-5	TGCGCCAGCAGCTTGGACAAGGGTCTCATTAGAGAGCAGTACTTC	CASSLDKGLIREQYF
14	TRBV28	-	few	TRBJ1-2	TGTGCCAGCAGTTTAGCTGGCAGGGCGTATGGCTACACCTTC	CASSLAGRAYGYTF
16	TRBV11-2	-	-	TRBJ2-4	TGTGCCAGCAGCTTACGGGGATCAGGAACCAAAAACATTCAGTACTTC	CASSLRGSGTKNIQYF
12	TRBV20-1	-	few	TRBJ2-7	TGCAGTGCTAGGGGGAACCCCTACGAGCAGTACTTC	CSARGNPYEQYF
16	TRBV11-2	-	few	TRBJ2-2	TGTGCCAGCAGCTTAAGACAGACCCTTGCAAAGGGGGAGCTGTTTTTT	CASSLRQTLAKGELFF
15	TRBV20-1	TRBD1	-	TRBJ2-1	TGCAGTGTTCCGCCCGGGACAGGGGGAAACAATGAGCAGTTCTTC	CSVPPGTGGNNEQFF
15	TRBV4-1	TRBD2	many	TRBJ2-7	TGCGCCAGCACCTCGTTAGCGGGGGGGGTCTACGAGCAGTACTTC	CASTSLAGGVYEQYF
15	TRBV9	TRBD2	-	TRBJ2-7	TGTGCCAGCAGCGCGGAGACTAGCGGGGCCTACGAGCAGTACTTC	CASSAETSGAYEQYF
15	TRBV20-1	-	-	TRBJ2-2	TGCAGTGCGACGGGCCCCCCGGCGAACACCGGGGAGCTGTTTTTT	CSATGPPANTGELFF
13	TRBV5-1	-	-	TRBJ2-5	TGCGCCAGCACCACGCACAGGGAAGAGACCCAGTACTTC	CASTTHREETQYF
15	TRBV9	TRBD2	-	TRBJ2-1	TGTGCCAGCAGCGCACCTAGCGGGTCCTACAATGAGCAGTTCTTC	CASSAPSGSYNEQFF
15	TRBV20-1	TRBD2	-	TRBJ2-1	TGCAGTGCCCCAGGGACTAGCGGATACCTCAATGAGCAGTTCTTC	CSAPGTSGYLNEQFF
16	TRBV11-2	-	few	TRBJ2-5	TGTGCCAGCAGCTTAGATGGGGGGAGAGTCTGGGAGACCCAGTACTTC	CASSLDGGRVWETQYF
15	TRBV12-3/TRBV12-4	-	-	TRBJ1-6	TGTGCCAGCAGTTTGGGCAGACCCTATAATTCACCCCTCCACTTT	CASSLGRPYNSPLHF
14	TRBV12-3/TRBV12-4	-	-	TRBJ2-1	TGTGCCATCATTACGGGATTATCCTACAATGAGCAGTTCTTC	CAIITGLSYNEQFF
10	TRBV29-1	-	few	TRBJ1-2	TGCAGCGTTGAGCCGGGGGGCTACACCTTC	CSVEPGGYTF
15	TRBV27	-	-	TRBJ2-5	TGTGCCAGCAGTTTTACGGACAGAGCCCAAGAGACCCAGTACTTC	CASSFTDRAQETQYF
13	TRBV6-6	-	-	TRBJ1-2	TGTGCGGGGTTCAAATTAGGGGACCATGGCTACACCTTC	CAGFKLGDHGYTF
15	TRBV2	TRBD1	-	TRBJ1-1	TGTGCCAGCAGTGCACCGGGACAGGGGTTATTCGAAGCTTTCTTT	CASSAPGQGLFEAFF
17	TRBV27	TRBD1	-	TRBJ2-6	TGTGCCAGCAGTCCAGGACAGGGGGATCGAGGGGCCAACGTCCTGACTTTC	CASSPGQGDRGANVLTF
20	TRBV27	TRBD2	few	TRBJ2-1	TGTGCCAGCAGTTTAAGGGGCGGACTAGCGGTTTTAAGCTCCTACAATGAGCAGTTCTTC	CASSLRGGLAVLSSYNEQFF
16	TRBV5-1	TRBD2	-	TRBJ2-3	TGCGCCAGCAGCCCTAAGACTAGCGGGGGCACAGATACGCAGTATTTT	CASSPKTSGGTDTQYF
17	TRBV4-1	-	-	TRBJ2-6	TGCGCCAGCAGCCTTCAGGGGTTAGTCTCTGGGGCCAACGTCCTGACTTTC	CASSLQGLVSGANVLTF
14	TRBV29-1	TRBD1	few	TRBJ1-1	TGCAGCGTTGCCCCGACAGGGGGGAACACTGAAGCTTTCTTT	CSVAPTGGNTEAFF
14	TRBV3-1	TRBD2	-	TRBJ2-1	TGTGCCAGCACCACGCGGGGGATTTACAATGAGCAGTTCTTC	CASTTRGIYNEQFF
14	TRBV12-3/TRBV12-4	-	-	TRBJ2-7	TGTGCCAGCAGGAGTGGCGGATTAAATTACGAGCAGTACTTC	CASRSGGLNYEQYF
11	TRBV3-1	-	many	TRBJ2-5	TGTGCCAGCAGGAGGTTAGAGACCCAGTACTTC	CASRRLETQYF
16	TRBV4-1	TRBD1	-	TRBJ2-7	TGCGCCAGCAGCCAAGAGAGGACAGGGGGTGGCTACGAGCAGTACTTC	CASSQERTGGGYEQYF
12	TRBV2	TRBD1	-	TRBJ1-1	TGTGCCAGCACCGGACAGGCGACTGAAGCTTTCTTT	CASTGQATEAFF
15	TRBV3-1	-	-	TRBJ1-2	TGTGCCAGCAGCCAGTATGCCAGTGAGAACTATGGCTACACCTTC	CASSQYASENYGYTF
13	TRBV27	-	-	TRBJ2-7	TGTGCCAGCAGTTTGTACAGGGAGGGGGAGCAGTACTTC	CASSLYREGEQYF
14	TRBV11-2	TRBD2	-	TRBJ2-7	TGTGCCAGCAGCTCCGGGACTAGATACAATGAGCAGTACTTC	CASSSGTRYNEQYF
16	TRBV5-1	-	-	TRBJ1-1	TGCGCCAGCAGCTTCAGAAACACCCCGTCGGCCACTGAAGCTTTCTTT	CASSFRNTPSATEAFF
15	TRBV10-3	TRBD2	-	TRBJ2-3	TGTGCCATCAGTGCCCCTAGCGGGGAAACAGATACGCAGTATTTT	CAISAPSGETDTQYF
13	TRBV7-2	-	-	TRBJ1-6	TGTGCCAGCAGCTTAGACGGGGAGTCACCCCTCCACTTT	CASSLDGESPLHF
15	TRBV7-9	-	-	TRBJ2-3	TGTGCCGGCAGCTTCTTTCTGGGGGCAGGAGATACGCAGTATTTT	CAGSFFLGAGDTQYF
15	TRBV24-1	-	-	TRBJ2-1	TGTGCCACCAGTGGTTCTCGAGCCGTGAGCGATGAGCAGTTCTTC	CATSGSRAVSDEQFF
17	TRBV12-3/TRBV12-4	-	few	TRBJ2-1	TGTGCCAGCCGCCCAGCGGACAGCTCAATGCGGTCCTTCGAGCAGTTCTTC	CASRPADSSMRSFEQFF
16	TRBV6-1	-	few	TRBJ1-2	TGTGCCAGCAGTGAAGCGAAGAGCCCTCCCCTATATGGCTACACCTTC	CASSEAKSPPLYGYTF
13	TRBV7-9	-	-	TRBJ1-1	TGTGCCAGCAGCTTATTGGGGTTTACTGAAGCTTTCTTT	CASSLLGFTEAFF
17	TRBV2	TRBD2	few	TRBJ2-5	TGTGCCAGCAGTCGGGGACTAGCGGGGAACCTTCAAGAGACCCAGTACTTC	CASSRGLAGNLQETQYF
15	TRBV14	TRBD2	-	TRBJ2-5	TGTGCCAGCAGCCAAGATGCCGGACTAGTTGGGACCCAGTACTTC	CASSQDAGLVGTQYF
15	TRBV3-1	-	-	TRBJ1-2	TGTGCCAGCAGCCAAGTTGACAGCCTCGGGGGGGGCTACACCTTC	CASSQVDSLGGGYTF
14	TRBV3-1	-	-	TRBJ2-5	TGTGCCAGCAGCAACCAGGGGTTAGCAGAGACCCAGTACTTC	CASSNQGLAETQYF
15	TRBV3-1	-	once	TRBJ2-6	TGTGCCAGCAGCCCTGTTGCGTGGGGGGCCAACGTCCTGACTTTC	CASSPVAWGANVLTF
13	TRBV20-1	-	few	TRBJ1-1	TGCAGTGCTACCCCAATCGGGGGATTTCAAGCTTTCTTT	CSATPIGGFQAFF
13	TRBV7-2	-	-	TRBJ2-1	TGTGCCAGCAGCTTAAACGTCCACAATGAGCAGTTCTTC	CASSLNVHNEQFF
15	TRBV6-5	TRBD1	-	TRBJ2-7	TGTGCCAGCAGTTTGGGACAGGGGTTCTCCTACGAGCAGTACTTC	CASSLGQGFSYEQYF
15	TRBV5-1	TRBD1	-	TRBJ2-1	TGCGCCAGCAGCCTCGCGGGACAGGGGTCGAATGAGCAGTTCTTC	CASSLAGQGSNEQFF
14	TRBV5-1	TRBD2	-	TRBJ2-1	TGCGCCAGCAGCTGGGGACTAGCGGTCAATGAGCAGTTCTTC	CASSWGLAVNEQFF
19	TRBV7-2	TRBD2	-	TRBJ2-5	TGTGCCAGCAGCCTTGGGGCCCGGGTTAGCGGGGCCTTCCAAGAGACCCAGTACTTC	CASSLGARVSGAFQETQYF
13	TRBV10-3	-	-	TRBJ2-3	TGTGCCATCAGCCCTGACCCGCGTCGAGGGCAGTATTTT	CAISPDPRRGQYF